The rows below give T cell receptor beta chains drawn from one sample of a study of monozygotic twins with inflammatory bowel disease. Reanalyzing the 5' RACE reads, TCRdb keeps one entry per CDR3 protein, without DNA. This sample's table reports around 47,000 distinct CDR3 sequences. Sequencing was performed on blood. These receptors originate from a human donor with ulcerative colitis or Crohn's disease, or a healthy co-twin of an affected twin (not recorded which). Each CDR3 is given with its conserved first and last residue. Part of the rows lack a size; the others show once, few, many or a class for expanded clones.

NA,TRBJ2-7,TRBV11-2,CASSLDSEQYF
NA,TRBJ1-1,TRBV20-1,CSAPAAGRRMNTEAFF
NA,TRBJ2-1,TRBV20-1,CSARDDRGVNSGMRYNEQFF
NA,TRBJ1-6,TRBV7-2,CASSQETGISPLHF
NA,TRBJ1-1,TRBV20-1,CSAGDRQNTEAFF
NA,TRBJ2-1,TRBV20-1,CSAQTRGAINEQFF
NA,TRBJ2-5,TRBV6-1,CASSDGLYQETQYF
NA,TRBJ1-2,TRBV9,CASSPTTGHLGYGYTF
NA,TRBJ1-1,TRBV5-1,CASSLLNERGLNTEAFF
NA,TRBJ1-1,TRBV5-1,CASTPRGNTEAFF
NA,TRBJ2-3,TRBV10-3,CAISERESTDTQYF
medium-sized,TRBJ2-1,TRBV10-3,CAISEEGRGSSGRASYNEQFF
NA,TRBJ1-4,TRBV7-2,CASSLDKGAWEKLFF
NA,TRBJ1-2,TRBV2,CASRQEALNRAGYTF